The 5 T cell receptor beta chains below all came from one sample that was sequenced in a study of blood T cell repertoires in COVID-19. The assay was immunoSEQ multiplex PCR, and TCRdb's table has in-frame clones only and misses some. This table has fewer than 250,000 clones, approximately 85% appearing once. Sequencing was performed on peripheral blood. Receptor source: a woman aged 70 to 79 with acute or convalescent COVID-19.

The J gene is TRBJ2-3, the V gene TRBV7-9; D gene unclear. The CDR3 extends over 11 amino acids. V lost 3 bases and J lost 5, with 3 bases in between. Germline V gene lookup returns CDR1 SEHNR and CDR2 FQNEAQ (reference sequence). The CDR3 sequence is CASSFGDTQYF. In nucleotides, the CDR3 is TGTGCCAGCAGCTTCGGAGATACGCAGTATTTT.

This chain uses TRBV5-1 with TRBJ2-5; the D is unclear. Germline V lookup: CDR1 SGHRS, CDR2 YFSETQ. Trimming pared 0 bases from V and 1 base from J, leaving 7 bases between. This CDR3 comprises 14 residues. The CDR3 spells CASSLAGSQETQYF. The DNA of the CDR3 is TGCGCCAGCAGCTTGGCGGGTAGCCAAGAGACCCAGTACTTC.

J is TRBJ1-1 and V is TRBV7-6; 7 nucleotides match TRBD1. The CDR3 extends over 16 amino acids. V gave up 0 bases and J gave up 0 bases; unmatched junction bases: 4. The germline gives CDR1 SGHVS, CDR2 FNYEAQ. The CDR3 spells CASSLASGTVNTEAFF. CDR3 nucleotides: TGTGCCAGCAGCTTAGCCTCCGGGACAGTGAACACTGAAGCTTTCTTT.

CDR3 amino acids: CASRTGTTDTQYF. DNA for the CDR3: TGTGCCAGCCGGACCGGGACTACAGATACGCAGTATTTT. The rearrangement joins TRBV2 to TRBJ2-3; maybe TRBD2 (6 bases). V was clipped by 8 bases and J by 3 bases, with 12 bases between them. The germline gives CDR1 SNHLY, CDR2 FYNNEI. This CDR3 region has 13 residues.

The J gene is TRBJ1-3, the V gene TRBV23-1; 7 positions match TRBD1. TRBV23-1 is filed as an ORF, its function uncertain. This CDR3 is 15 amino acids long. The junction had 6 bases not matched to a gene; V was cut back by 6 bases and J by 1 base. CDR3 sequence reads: CASRGAGGSGNTIYF. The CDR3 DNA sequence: TGCGCCAGCAGAGGGGCAGGGGGATCTGGAAACACCATATATTTT.